This TCR beta chain was identified in a study of blood T cell repertoires in COVID-19. As handled by the study authors: How many nucleated cells were present was estimated from reference gene primer amplification. The repertoire was sequenced with immunoSEQ multiplex PCR; TCRdb's copy has only in-frame clones and lacks some. V and J calls and clone size come straight from that table; D and trimming were deduced from the DNA. The sample lists some 150,000 clones; 80% were seen once. This CDR3 region has 16 residues. V was shortened by 4 bases and J by 2 bases, with 15 bases between the two germline ends. Looked up from germline, CDR1 is SGHTA and CDR2 is FQGNSA. This clone was detected only once.

Sequenced sample: peripheral blood. The chain combines TRBV7-2 with TRBJ1-5; a weak D match, TRBD1 (5 bases). The receptor was derived from a man aged 55 to 70 with acute or convalescent COVID-19. In nucleotides, the CDR3 is TGTGCCAGCAGCTGGGGAGGAGGGACCGGCAATCAGCCCCAGCATTTT. As protein: CASSWGGGTGNQPQHF.